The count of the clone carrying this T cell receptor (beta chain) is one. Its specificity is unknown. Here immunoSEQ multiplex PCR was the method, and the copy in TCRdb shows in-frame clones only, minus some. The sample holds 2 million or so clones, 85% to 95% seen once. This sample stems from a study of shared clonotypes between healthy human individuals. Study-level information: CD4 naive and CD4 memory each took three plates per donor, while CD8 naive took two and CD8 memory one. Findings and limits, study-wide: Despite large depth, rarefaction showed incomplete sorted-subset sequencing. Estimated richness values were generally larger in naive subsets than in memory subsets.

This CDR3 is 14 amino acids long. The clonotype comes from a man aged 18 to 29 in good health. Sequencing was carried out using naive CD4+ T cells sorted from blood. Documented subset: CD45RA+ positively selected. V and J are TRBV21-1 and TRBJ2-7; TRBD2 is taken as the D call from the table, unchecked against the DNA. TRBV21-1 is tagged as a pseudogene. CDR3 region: CASSRVILAAEQYF. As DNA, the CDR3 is TGTGCCAGCAGTCGCGTAATACTAGCGGCGGAGCAGTACTTC.